The entry below describes one TCR beta chain. Authors of the study amplified TCR beta CDR3 regions from RNA transcripts. RT-PCR in the first round (using the HTBI primer set) targeted the TCR CDR3. MiXCR, run by TCRdb on the multiplex PCR reads, gives a single entry per CDR3 protein. The profile shows roughly 710,000 distinct CDR3 sequences, 30% to 40% of them singletons. The data belong to a study of T cells in Graves' hyperthyroidism and ophthalmopathy. Overall study: Staff took peripheral blood when the initial diagnosis was made, before any treatment began.

Clinical symptoms, serum thyroxine and TRAb, thyroid ultrasound and orbital computed tomography were used for the diagnoses. The PBMCs had their origin in 7.5 to 10 ml of fresh peripheral blood. V shed 2 bases, J shed 5 bases, and the junction held 2 bases outside the gene matches. Germline lookup yields CDR1 MDHEN and CDR2 SYDVKM. The CDR3 is 14 amino acids. Sequenced input: blood. The rearrangement uses TRBV28 and TRBJ2-7; 11 bases fit TRBD1. The clonotype was recovered from a woman aged 40 to 50 with Graves' hyperthyroidism. The CDR3: CASSLGQGANEQYF. As DNA, the CDR3 is TGTGCCAGCAGTTTAGGACAGGGGGCAAACGAGCAGTACTTC.